The clone carrying this T cell receptor beta chain was observed a handful of times. The antigen is undetermined. This sample is drawn from a study of metastatic and nonmetastatic thyroid tumors. Across the whole study: Repertoires from malignant and benign thyroid patients were compared across blood and tumor or nodule tissue. Points from the study as a whole: The reported finding was significantly higher TCR beta diversity in malignant thyroid tumors relative to benign nodules, in blood and tumor.

No patient had received any treatment before thyroid surgery. Germline CDR1 reads SGHTA; CDR2 reads FQGNSA. The V gene end was trimmed by 5 bases and the J gene end by 4 bases; junction bases not matched to a gene: 8. The CDR3 is 14 residues long. In the original analysis: CDR3 differences across clinicopathological groups were used to build a distant-metastasis classifier for papillary thyroid cancer. TCRdb re-analyzed the PCR reads through MiXCR. TCRdb, not the original authors, processed these V and J calls. Counted here are some 28,000 clones, about 3.7% occurring once; the ten biggest clones make up about 3.2%.

The sequence came from a male donor with papillary thyroid cancer or a benign thyroid nodule (not recorded which). Some clones in this sample may be carry-over from other donors' samples. The rearrangement uses TRBV7-2 and TRBJ2-7; 7 bases match TRBD1. The source material was blood. The CDR3 loop reads CASSQTGLGYEQYF. For the CDR3, the DNA is TGTGCCAGCAGCCAGACAGGGCTAGGGTACGAGCAGTACTTC.